These 26 T cell receptor beta chains share one sample of origin, sequenced in a study of monozygotic twins with inflammatory bowel disease. No DNA is given; TCRdb re-called the 5' RACE reads and lists each CDR3 protein once. The sample table sets out approximately 420,000 distinct CDR3 sequences. Sequencing input: blood. The receptors here all came from a human donor with ulcerative colitis or Crohn's disease, or a healthy co-twin of an affected twin (not recorded which).

The genes are TRBV10-2 and TRBJ1-1; TCRdb designates TRBD1, a call that cannot be tested without DNA. CDR3 length: 17 residues. Per the germline V gene, CDR1 is WSHSY and CDR2 is SAAADI. This chain's CDR3 is CASSEVLHRESYSEAFF.

The chain uses TRBV5-4 and TRBJ2-7. CDR1 SGHNT and CDR2 YYREEE come from the germline V gene (reference sequence). CDR3 length: 17 residues. The CDR3 sequence: CASSLPPTGPSSYEQYF.

This chain's CDR3 is CASSPNRAGQPQHF. The chain is built from TRBV3-1 and TRBJ1-5; TCRdb designates TRBD1, a call that cannot be tested without DNA. Germline V gives CDR1 LGHDT, CDR2 YNNKEL (reference sequence). The CDR3 spans 14 residues.

The chain is built from TRBV12-3 or TRBV12-4 and TRBJ1-5; TCRdb's assignment of TRBD1 cannot be checked, as there is no DNA. The CDR3 has 13 amino acids. The CDR3 loop reads CASSFMGHQPQHF.

The chain links TRBV7-7 to TRBJ2-1. Germline values: CDR1 SSHAT, CDR2 FNYEAQ (reference sequence). The CDR3 is 16 residues long. The CDR3 protein is CASSLRLGSSYNEQFF.

The gene calls are TRBV12-3 or TRBV12-4 and TRBJ1-5; TCRdb proposes TRBD1, but this gene call is untestable without DNA. The CDR3 contains 11 residues. The CDR3: CASGAMEPQHF.

The CDR3 region is CASSSWGLGNSPLHF. This chain uses TRBV19 with TRBJ1-6. The CDR3 runs to 15 residues. Germline CDR1 reads LNHDA; CDR2 reads SQIVND (reference sequence). Full variable domain (outside the CDR3, taken from reference TRBV19 and TRBJ1-6): DGGITQSPKYLFRKEGQNVTLSCEQNLNHDAMYWYRQDPGQGLRLIYYSQIVNDFQKGDIAEGYSVSREKKESFPLTVTSAQKNPTAFYLCASSSWGLGNSPLHFGNGTRLTVT.

The V call is TRBV6-1, the J call TRBJ2-3. CDR3 length: 16 residues. CDR1 is MNHNS, CDR2 SASEGT, per germline. The CDR3 is CASSALAFVSTDTQYF.

This chain uses TRBV12-3 or TRBV12-4 with TRBJ2-1. The CDR3 spans 13 residues. Here the CDR3 reads CASSFYRWDEQFF.

This chain links TRBV25-1 with TRBJ2-5; the D call of TRBD1 rests on TCRdb alone, since no DNA is present to check it. The CDR3 totals 15 residues. CDR1 MGHDK and CDR2 SYGVNS come from the germline V gene. The chain's CDR3 is CASSFPNGDRETQYF.

CDR3 in amino acids: CASSLAFVNTEAFF. This chain connects TRBV5-1 to TRBJ1-1. CDR3 size: 14 residues. Per the germline V gene, CDR1 is SGHRS and CDR2 is YFSETQ.

The chain has TRBV20-1 and TRBJ2-1; TCRdb designates TRBD2, a call that cannot be tested without DNA. The CDR3 covers 17 residues. Per germline, CDR1 DFQATT and CDR2 SNEGSKA (reference sequence). CDR3 loop: CSPSGTRKTGSYNEQFF.

This chain links TRBV12-3 or TRBV12-4 with TRBJ2-5. This CDR3 has 13 amino acids. The CDR3 sequence is CASSSDLRQSQYF.

The genes are TRBV12-3 or TRBV12-4 and TRBJ1-2; there is no DNA to check the TCRdb D call of TRBD1. The CDR3 consists of 16 residues. The chain's CDR3 is CASSPRDSADVYGYTF.

This chain links TRBV6-5 with TRBJ2-1; the D call of TRBD2 rests on TCRdb alone, since no DNA is present to check it. The germline V gene has CDR1 MNHEY and CDR2 SVGAGI. This CDR3 spans 15 amino acids. CDR3: CASSYSSGREPEQFF.

The chain uses TRBV4-3 and TRBJ2-3; TCRdb selects TRBD2, and the lack of DNA leaves this call unchecked. The CDR3 is 18 amino acids. The V gene's germline CDR1 is LGHNA and CDR2 YSLEER. The CDR3 reads CASSQDGRSGRARDTQYF.

The chain recombines TRBV6-5 with TRBJ2-7; TCRdb names TRBD1, which stays unverified in the absence of DNA. The germline CDR1 and CDR2 sequences are MNHEY and SVGAGI. The CDR3 loop spans 14 amino acids. The CDR3: CASSYRTGVYEQYF.

This CDR3 reads CATSKGGPQETQYF. This chain uses TRBV15 with TRBJ2-5; lacking DNA, the TRBD1 call made by TCRdb goes unchecked. The CDR3 totals 14 residues. Germline V gene data show CDR1 as LNHNV and CDR2 as YYDKDF (reference sequence).

This sequence joins TRBV20-1 and TRBJ2-4; TCRdb reports TRBD1, a call that lacks DNA to check it against. Per germline, CDR1 DFQATT and CDR2 SNEGSKA (reference sequence). The length of the CDR3 is 15 residues. The CDR3 loop reads CSAREPTGGKNIQYF.

The V call is TRBV7-2, the J call TRBJ2-7; TCRdb outputs TRBD1, but without DNA this stays unchecked. CDR1 SGHTA and CDR2 FQGNSA come from the germline V gene. This CDR3 has 16 residues. The CDR3 is CASSLASGTGTYEQYF.

The V and J genes are TRBV29-1 and TRBJ2-1; no DNA is available, so the TRBD2 call from TCRdb remains unchecked. The CDR3 has 14 residues. In germline, CDR1 is SQVTM, CDR2 ANQGSEA. The CDR3 loop reads CSCTVASGAYEQFF.

This rearrangement joins TRBV7-9 to TRBJ1-2. The CDR3 totals 12 residues. CDR1 and CDR2 from the germline V gene are SEHNR and FQNEAQ (reference sequence). CDR3 loop: CASSLLTGGYTF.

This chain joins TRBV29-1 and TRBJ2-5; TCRdb's D call, TRBD1, is unchecked because there is no DNA. Germline V gene sequence: CDR1 SQVTM, CDR2 ANQGSEA. The CDR3 is 15 amino acids. CDR3 amino acids: CSVEDRSTRVATQYF.

The CDR3 is CASARGQGIIHEQFF. V usage is TRBV5-1 and J usage is TRBJ2-1; without DNA, the TCRdb call of TRBD1 cannot be checked. CDR3 length: 15 residues. The V gene's germline CDR1 is SGHRS and CDR2 YFSETQ.

The chain joins TRBV18 to TRBJ2-1; TCRdb picks TRBD2, but there is no DNA to check that call. Germline loops: CDR1 KGHSH, CDR2 LQKENI. The length of the CDR3 is 13 residues. CDR3 sequence reads: CASSPSVGGEQFF.

This sequence joins TRBV12-3 or TRBV12-4 and TRBJ1-6; the D gene TCRdb calls, TRBD1, cannot be checked with no DNA. This CDR3 contains 16 residues. CDR3 sequence: CASSSTLAGSNSPLHF.